The 17 T cell receptor beta chains given below trace back to one sample, sequenced in a study of type 1 and type 2 diabetes patients. PCR was run on genomic DNA. Multiplex PCR with 30 forward and 13 reverse primers amplified the TCR beta CDR3. Each CDR3 protein gets one entry after TCRdb re-called the multiplex PCR reads with MiXCR. The data hold around 300,000 distinct CDR3 sequences, with more than 40% observed a single time. Input material: peripheral blood mononuclear cells (PBMCs). These receptors were collected from a man between 18 and 29 years old with type 2 diabetes.

The chain links TRBV6-6 to TRBJ2-2, with D possibly matching TRBD2 (5 bases). The CDR3 runs to 14 residues. Germline values: CDR1 MNHNY, CDR2 SVGAGI (reference sequence). V was pared by 5 bases and J by 5 bases, with 12 bases between. CDR3 in amino acids: CASSQERDTGELFF. The CDR3 bases are TGTGCCAGCAGTCAGGAGAGGGATACCGGGGAGCTGTTTTTT.

Turning to this clonotype: This sequence may be a read error, since a much larger clone differs from it by one base. J is TRBJ2-7 and V is TRBV7-8; 9 bases are a match to TRBD2. This CDR3 has 14 amino acids. Germline-derived CDR1 and CDR2 are SGHVS and FQNEAQ. V was clipped by 3 bases and J by 5 bases; unmatched bases: 5. The CDR3: CASSLAGGPHEQYF. CDR3 DNA sequence: TGTGCCAGCAGCTTGGCGGGAGGGCCGCACGAGCAGTACTTC. The variable domain in full, completed from reference TRBV7-8 and TRBJ2-7, reads GAGVSQSPRYKVAKRGQDVALRCDPISGHVSLFWYQQALGQGPEFLTYFQNEAQLDKSGLPSDRFFAERPEGSVSTLKIQRTQQEDSAVYLCASSLAGGPHEQYFGPGTRLTVT.

This rearrangement joins TRBV6-5 to TRBJ2-5, with D unresolved. Looked up from germline, CDR1 is MNHEY and CDR2 is SVGAGI. With 0 bases removed from V and 1 base from J, the gap between germline ends came to 3 bases. CDR3 length equals 13 residues. The CDR3 reads CASSYSGQETQYF. CDR3 in DNA: TGTGCCAGCAGTTACTCAGGCCAAGAGACCCAGTACTTC.

CDR3 coding DNA: TGTGCCTGGAGTAAGAATGGCTACACCTTC. Protein sequence: CAWSKNGYTF. V gene TRBV30 combines with J gene TRBJ1-2; D not certain. The germline V gene encodes CDR1 GTSNPN and CDR2 SVGIG (reference sequence). V gave up 2 bases and J gave up 6 bases, with 4 bases separating them. The CDR3 loop spans 10 amino acids.

The chain couples TRBV25-1 to TRBJ2-1; perhaps TRBD2 as D (6 bases). V lost 2 bases and J 4 bases, leaving 21 bases between the germline ends. Germline CDR1 MGHDK, CDR2 SYGVNS. This CDR3 has 18 amino acids. The CDR3 coding sequence is TGTGCCAGCAGTGAAGGAATTAGCGGACCCTGGGGATACAATGAGCAGTTCTTC. This translates into CASSEGISGPWGYNEQFF.

Points on this clonotype: The junction differs from germline at one of its ends, possibly a read error. V usage is TRBV2 and J usage is TRBJ1-1; D ambiguous. Germline V gene data show CDR1 as SNHLY and CDR2 as FYNNEI. This CDR3 is built from 13 residues. DNA of the CDR3: TGTGCCAGCAGTCGGGCCGTATACACTGAAGTTTTCTTT. Translating it yields CASSRAVYTEVFF.

The rearrangement links TRBV19 to TRBJ2-7; 7 positions agree with TRBD2. This CDR3 comprises 13 residues. The germline V gene has CDR1 LNHDA and CDR2 SQIVND (reference sequence). V dropped 6 bases and J dropped 8; count of bases not matched to a gene: 10. CDR3 DNA: TGTGCCAGTAGCCCGAGGACTAGGGGTAAGCAGTACTTC. Protein sequence: CASSPRTRGKQYF.

About this clonotype: At one end, the junction sequence differs from germline, possibly due to a read error. The gene calls are TRBV6-5 and TRBJ2-5; no reliable D call. The CDR3 loop spans 12 amino acids. Per germline, CDR1 MNHEY and CDR2 SVGAGI. This chain's CDR3 is CAISEARETQYF. The CDR3 DNA reads as TGTGCCATCAGTGAAGCGCGGGAGACCCAGTACTTC.

The V and J genes are TRBV6-6 and TRBJ1-2; D may be TRBD1 (5 bases). The V end lost 6 bases, the J end lost 3 bases, and 14 bases lay between the germline ends. The CDR3 is 14 amino acids. Germline CDR1 and CDR2: MNHNY and SVGAGI (reference sequence). CDR3 bases: TGTGCCAGCAGCCCCGGGGGTAGGGACTATGGCTACACCTTC. Its translation is CASSPGGRDYGYTF.

This chain links TRBV27 with TRBJ1-1; the D gene is possibly TRBD1 (6 bases). The CDR3 consists of 11 residues. Per the germline V gene, CDR1 is MNHEY and CDR2 is SMNVEV (reference sequence). V lost 7 bases and J lost 6, with 9 bases in between. This CDR3 is CASKGGAEAFF. The DNA of the CDR3 is TGTGCCAGCAAAGGGGGTGCTGAAGCTTTCTTT.

This clonotype was recorded a few times. The chain links TRBV19 to TRBJ2-7; 13 bases fit TRBD2. CDR1 and CDR2 from the germline V gene are LNHDA and SQIVND (reference sequence). V lost 4 bases, J lost 7 bases, and 1 base stayed unmatched. The CDR3 has 13 residues. The CDR3 region has the DNA TGTGCCAGTAGTACGGGACTAGCGGGAGAGCAGTACTTC. Translating gives CASSTGLAGEQYF.

This sequence joins TRBV20-1 and TRBJ2-5; D is perhaps TRBD2 (6 bases). V lost 5 bases, J lost 1 base, and 11 bases lay in between. CDR3 length equals 13 residues. CDR1 is DFQATT, CDR2 SNEGSKA, per germline (reference sequence). The CDR3: CSAYGGIQETQYF. In DNA form, the CDR3 reads TGCAGTGCTTACGGCGGGATCCAAGAGACCCAGTACTTC.

The CDR3 region is CASSLTMGETQYF. Here the CDR3 DNA reads TGCGCCAGCAGCTTAACAATGGGGGAGACCCAGTACTTC. The genes are TRBV5-1 and TRBJ2-5; D is uncertain. V lost 2 bases and J 5 bases, leaving 10 bases between the germline ends. The CDR3 runs 13 residues. CDR1 and CDR2 from the germline V gene are SGHRS and YFSETQ.

This clonotype appeared many times. The chain joins TRBV2 to TRBJ1-2, with D perhaps matching TRBD1 (6 bases). CDR1 SNHLY and CDR2 FYNNEI come from the germline V gene. Trimming removed 10 bases at V and 6 bases at J, with 12 bases between. The CDR3 covers 11 residues. CDR3 loop: CATATGNGYTF. The CDR3 DNA reads TGTGCCACCGCGACAGGAAATGGCTACACCTTC.

J is TRBJ1-2 and V is TRBV2; D is unresolved. This CDR3 is 13 amino acids long. CDR1 is SNHLY, CDR2 FYNNEI, per germline. V lost 1 base, J lost 3 bases, and 6 bases lay in between. The CDR3 loop reads CASSEGGYYGYTF. CDR3 DNA sequence: TGTGCCAGCAGTGAAGGAGGGTACTATGGCTACACCTTC.

CDR3 sequence reads: CASSLETLGDQPQHF. CDR3 DNA: TGTGCCAGCAGCTTGGAGACCTTGGGGGATCAGCCCCAGCATTTT. The V call is TRBV7-8, the J call TRBJ1-5; the D gene is possibly TRBD1 (5 bases). This CDR3 is built from 15 residues. V lost 3 bases, J lost 5 bases, and 14 bases lay in between. From germline, CDR1 is SGHVS and CDR2 FQNEAQ.

The CDR3 DNA is TGTGCCAGCAGCTTGGCGGGACCCTATTCTCCCTACGAGCAGTACTTC. Translation: CASSLAGPYSPYEQYF. The chain couples TRBV5-4 to TRBJ2-7, with D perhaps matching TRBD1 or TRBD2 (5 bases each). Trimming pared 0 bases from V and 2 bases from J, leaving 15 bases between. Germline V gives CDR1 SGHNT, CDR2 YYREEE (reference sequence). The CDR3 is 16 amino acids. The full variable domain, completed using reference TRBV5-4 and TRBJ2-7, is ETGVTQSPTHLIKTRGQQVTLRCSSQSGHNTVSWYQQALGQGPQFIFQYYREEENGRGNFPPRFSGLQFPNYSSELNVNALELDDSALYLCASSLAGPYSPYEQYFGPGTRLTVT.